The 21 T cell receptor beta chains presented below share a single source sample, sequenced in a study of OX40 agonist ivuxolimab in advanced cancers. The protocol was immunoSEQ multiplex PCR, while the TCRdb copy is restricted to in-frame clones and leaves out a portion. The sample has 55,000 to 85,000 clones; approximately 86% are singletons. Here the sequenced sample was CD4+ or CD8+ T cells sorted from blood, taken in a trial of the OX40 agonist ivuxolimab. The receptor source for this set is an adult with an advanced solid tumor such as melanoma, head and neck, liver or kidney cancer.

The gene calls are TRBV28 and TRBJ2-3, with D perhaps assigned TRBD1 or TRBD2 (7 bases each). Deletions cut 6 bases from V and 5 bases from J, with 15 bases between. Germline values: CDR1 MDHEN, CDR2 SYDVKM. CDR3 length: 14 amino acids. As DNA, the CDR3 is TGTGCCAGCAGACCCAGGGGGAGGGGAGATACGCAGTATTTT. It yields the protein CASRPRGRGDTQYF.

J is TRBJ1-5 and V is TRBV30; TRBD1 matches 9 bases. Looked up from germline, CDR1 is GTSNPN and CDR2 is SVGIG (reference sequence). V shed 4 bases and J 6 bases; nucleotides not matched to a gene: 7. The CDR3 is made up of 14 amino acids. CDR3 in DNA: TGTGCCTGGACGGGACAGGGATCGGCTCAGCCCCAGCATTTT. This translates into CAWTGQGSAQPQHF.

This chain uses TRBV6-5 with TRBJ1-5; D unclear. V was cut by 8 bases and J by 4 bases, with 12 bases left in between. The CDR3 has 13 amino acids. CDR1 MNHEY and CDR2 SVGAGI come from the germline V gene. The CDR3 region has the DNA TGTGCCAGCCAAAAAGCCCGAAATCAGCCCCAGCATTTT. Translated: CASQKARNQPQHF.

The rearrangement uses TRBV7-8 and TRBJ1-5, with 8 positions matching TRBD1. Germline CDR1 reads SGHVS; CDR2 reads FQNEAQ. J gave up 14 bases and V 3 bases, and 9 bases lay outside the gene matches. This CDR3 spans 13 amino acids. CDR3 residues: CASSLGTDRAKHF. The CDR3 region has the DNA TGTGCCAGCAGCTTGGGAACGGACAGGGCCAAGCATTTT. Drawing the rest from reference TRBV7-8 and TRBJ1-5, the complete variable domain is GAGVSQSPRYKVAKRGQDVALRCDPISGHVSLFWYQQALGQGPEFLTYFQNEAQLDKSGLPSDRFFAERPEGSVSTLKIQRTQQEDSAVYLCASSLGTDRAKHFGDGTRLSIL.

The DNA of the CDR3 is TGTGCCAGCAGCTTACCTCGGGACACCCGAGAGCAGTACTTC. Its translation is CASSLPRDTREQYF. The V call is TRBV11-2, the J call TRBJ2-5; D is perhaps TRBD1 (6 bases). The CDR3 is made up of 14 amino acids. The germline V gene encodes CDR1 SGHAT and CDR2 FQNNGV. Between the trimmed V and J ends, which lost 2 bases and 11 bases, there was a span of 18 bases.

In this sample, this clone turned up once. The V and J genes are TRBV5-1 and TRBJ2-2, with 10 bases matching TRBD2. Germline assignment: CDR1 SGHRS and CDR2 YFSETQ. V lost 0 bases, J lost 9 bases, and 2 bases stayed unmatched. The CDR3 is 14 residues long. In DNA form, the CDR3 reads TGCGCCAGCAGCTTGGAACTAGCGGGAAGGGAGCTGTTTTTT. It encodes CASSLELAGRELFF.

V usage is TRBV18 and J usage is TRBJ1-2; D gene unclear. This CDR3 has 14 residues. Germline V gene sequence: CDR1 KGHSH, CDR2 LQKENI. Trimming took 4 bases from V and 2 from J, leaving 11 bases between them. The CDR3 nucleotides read TGTGCCAGCTCACGGTCGGAAGGGAACTATGGCTACACCTTC. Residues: CASSRSEGNYGYTF.

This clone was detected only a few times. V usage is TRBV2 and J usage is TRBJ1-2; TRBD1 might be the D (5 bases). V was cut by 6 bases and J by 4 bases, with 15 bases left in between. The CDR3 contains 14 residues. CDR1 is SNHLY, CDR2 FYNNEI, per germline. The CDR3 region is CASRGDGTGYGYTF. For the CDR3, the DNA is TGTGCCAGCAGGGGGGACGGGACTGGCTATGGCTACACCTTC.

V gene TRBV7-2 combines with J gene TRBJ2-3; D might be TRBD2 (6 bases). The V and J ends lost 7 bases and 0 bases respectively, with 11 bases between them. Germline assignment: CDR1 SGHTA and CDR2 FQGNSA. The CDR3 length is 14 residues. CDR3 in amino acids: CASTLAPSTDTQYF. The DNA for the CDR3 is TGTGCCAGCACACTAGCACCTAGCACAGATACGCAGTATTTT.

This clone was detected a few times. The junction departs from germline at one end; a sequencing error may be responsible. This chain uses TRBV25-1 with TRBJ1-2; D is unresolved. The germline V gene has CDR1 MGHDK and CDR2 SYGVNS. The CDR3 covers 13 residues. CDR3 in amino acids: CASRDVEAYGYTF. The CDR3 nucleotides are TGTGCCAGCCGTGACGTAGAGGCCTATGGCTACACCTTC.

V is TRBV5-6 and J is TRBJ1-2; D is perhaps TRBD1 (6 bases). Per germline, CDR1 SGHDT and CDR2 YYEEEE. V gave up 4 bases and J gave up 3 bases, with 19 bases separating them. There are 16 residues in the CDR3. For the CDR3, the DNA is TGTGCCAGCAGCCCTTACGGCGCAGGGGCGGACTATGGCTACACCTTC. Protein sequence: CASSPYGAGADYGYTF.

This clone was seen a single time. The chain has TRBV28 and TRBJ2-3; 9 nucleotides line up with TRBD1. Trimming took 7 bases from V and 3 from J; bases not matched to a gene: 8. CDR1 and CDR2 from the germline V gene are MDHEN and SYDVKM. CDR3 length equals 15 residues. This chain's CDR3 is CASTEQGAHTDTQYF. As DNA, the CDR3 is TGTGCCAGCACCGAACAGGGGGCGCATACAGATACGCAGTATTTT.

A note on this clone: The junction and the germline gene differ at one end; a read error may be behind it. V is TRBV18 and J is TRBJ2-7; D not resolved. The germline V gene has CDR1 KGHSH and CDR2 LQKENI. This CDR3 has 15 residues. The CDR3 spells CASSPGRTTSSEQYF. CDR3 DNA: TGTGCCAGCTCACCAGGCAGAACTACATCCTCCGAGCAGTACTTC.

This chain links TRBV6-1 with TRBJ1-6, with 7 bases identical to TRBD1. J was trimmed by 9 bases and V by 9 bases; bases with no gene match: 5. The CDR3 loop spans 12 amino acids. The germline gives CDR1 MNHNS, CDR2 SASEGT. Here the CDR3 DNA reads TGTGCCAGTACAGGGGTTGGTTCACCCCTCCACTTT. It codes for CASTGVGSPLHF.

The CDR3 nucleotides read TGTGCCAGCAGCCCAAGGACCGGGACTAGCGTTAACAATGAGCAGTTCTTC. The encoded protein is CASSPRTGTSVNNEQFF. The chain links TRBV21-1 to TRBJ2-1; TRBD2, the table's D call, was not compared with the DNA. TRBV21-1 is recorded as a pseudogene. This CDR3 contains 17 residues.

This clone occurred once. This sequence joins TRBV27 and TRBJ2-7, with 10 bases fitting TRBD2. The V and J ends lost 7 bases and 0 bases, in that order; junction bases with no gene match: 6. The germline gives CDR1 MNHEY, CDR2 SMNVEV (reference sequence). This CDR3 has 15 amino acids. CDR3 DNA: TGTGCCAGCAAAACCAGCGGGGGGGCCTCCTACGAGCAGTACTTC. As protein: CASKTSGGASYEQYF.

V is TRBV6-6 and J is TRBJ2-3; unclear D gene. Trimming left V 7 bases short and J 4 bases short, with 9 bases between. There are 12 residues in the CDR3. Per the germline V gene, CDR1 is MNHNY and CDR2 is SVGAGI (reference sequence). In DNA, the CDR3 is TGTGCCAGCACCACATTGGCAGATACGCAGTATTTT. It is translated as CASTTLADTQYF.

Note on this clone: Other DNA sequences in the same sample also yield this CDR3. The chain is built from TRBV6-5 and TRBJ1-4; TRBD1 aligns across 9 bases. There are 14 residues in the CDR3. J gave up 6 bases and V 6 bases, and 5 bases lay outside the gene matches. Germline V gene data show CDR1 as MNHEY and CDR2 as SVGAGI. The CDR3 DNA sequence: TGTGCCAGCAGCCGGACAGGGGTAGATGAAAAACTGTTTTTT. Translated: CASSRTGVDEKLFF.

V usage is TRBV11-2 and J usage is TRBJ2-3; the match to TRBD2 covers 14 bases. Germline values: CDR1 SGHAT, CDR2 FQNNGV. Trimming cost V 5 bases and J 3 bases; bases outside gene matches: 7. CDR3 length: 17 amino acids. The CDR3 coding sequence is TGTGCCAGCAGCGCACGACTAGCGGGGGGGCAAACAGATACGCAGTATTTT. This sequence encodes CASSARLAGGQTDTQYF.

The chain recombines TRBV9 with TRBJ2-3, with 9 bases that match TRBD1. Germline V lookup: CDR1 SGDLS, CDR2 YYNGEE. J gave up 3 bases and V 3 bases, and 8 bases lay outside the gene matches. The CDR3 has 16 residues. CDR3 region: CASSERGTGMTDTQYF. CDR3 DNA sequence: TGTGCCAGCAGCGAGAGGGGGACAGGGATGACAGATACGCAGTATTTT.

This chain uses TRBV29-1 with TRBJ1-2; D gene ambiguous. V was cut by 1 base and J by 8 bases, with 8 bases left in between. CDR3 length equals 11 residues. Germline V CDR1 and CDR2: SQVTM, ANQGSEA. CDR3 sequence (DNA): TGCAGCGTTGAAGGATCAAGAGGCTACACCTTC. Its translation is CSVEGSRGYTF.